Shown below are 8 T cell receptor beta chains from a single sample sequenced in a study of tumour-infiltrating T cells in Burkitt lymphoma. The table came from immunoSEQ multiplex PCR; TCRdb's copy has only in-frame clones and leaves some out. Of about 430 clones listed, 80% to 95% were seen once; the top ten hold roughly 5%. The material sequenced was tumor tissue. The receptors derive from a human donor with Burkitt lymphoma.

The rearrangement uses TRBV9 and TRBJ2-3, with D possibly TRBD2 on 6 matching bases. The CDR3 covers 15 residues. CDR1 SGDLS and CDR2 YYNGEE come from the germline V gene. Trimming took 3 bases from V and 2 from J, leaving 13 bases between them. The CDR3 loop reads CASSGGSGYTDTQYF. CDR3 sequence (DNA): TGTGCCAGCAGCGGGGGTAGCGGATACACAGATACGCAGTATTTT.

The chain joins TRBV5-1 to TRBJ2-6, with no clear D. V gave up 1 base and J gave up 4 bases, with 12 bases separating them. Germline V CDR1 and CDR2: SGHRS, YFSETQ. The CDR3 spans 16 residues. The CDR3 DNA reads TGCGCCAGCAGCTTGTATTGGAATCCCGGGGCCAACGTCCTGACTTTC. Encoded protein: CASSLYWNPGANVLTF.

The CDR3 protein is CASSLMGEQYF. CDR3 sequence (DNA): TGTGCCAGCAGCTTAATGGGCGAGCAGTACTTC. The rearrangement joins TRBV7-9 to TRBJ2-7; D gene unclear. The CDR3 spans 11 residues. V shed 2 bases and J shed 6 bases, with 5 bases lying between them. Germline V CDR1 and CDR2: SEHNR, FQNEAQ (reference sequence). The variable domain in full, with the rest retrieved from reference TRBV7-9 and TRBJ2-7, is DTGVSQNPRHKITKRGQNVTFRCDPISEHNRLYWYRQTLGQGPEFLTYFQNEAQLEKSRLLSDRFSAERPKGSFSTLEIQRTEQGDSAMYLCASSLMGEQYFGPGTRLTVT.

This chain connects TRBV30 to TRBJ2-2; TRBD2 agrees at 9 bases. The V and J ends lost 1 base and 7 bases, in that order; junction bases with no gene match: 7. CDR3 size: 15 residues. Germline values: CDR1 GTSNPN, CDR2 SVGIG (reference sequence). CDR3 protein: CAWSGGRGRNGELFF. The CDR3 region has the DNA TGTGCCTGGAGTGGCGGGAGGGGTCGGAACGGGGAGCTGTTTTTT.

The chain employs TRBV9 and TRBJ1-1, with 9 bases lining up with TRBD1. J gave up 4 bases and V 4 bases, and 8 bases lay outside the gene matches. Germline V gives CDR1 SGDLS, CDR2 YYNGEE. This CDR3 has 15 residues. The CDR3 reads CASSPRGQGPTEAFF. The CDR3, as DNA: TGTGCCAGCAGCCCTAGGGGACAGGGTCCCACTGAAGCTTTCTTT.

For the CDR3, the DNA is TGCAGCGTACCGGGACAGGGGGCCTACGAGCAGTACTTC. Translation gives CSVPGQGAYEQYF. V and J are TRBV29-1 and TRBJ2-7, with TRBD1 identical over 11 bases. Germline trimming cut 6 bases from V and 2 bases from J; bases unmatched to any gene: 3. The CDR3 length is 13 residues. In germline, CDR1 is SQVTM, CDR2 ANQGSEA.

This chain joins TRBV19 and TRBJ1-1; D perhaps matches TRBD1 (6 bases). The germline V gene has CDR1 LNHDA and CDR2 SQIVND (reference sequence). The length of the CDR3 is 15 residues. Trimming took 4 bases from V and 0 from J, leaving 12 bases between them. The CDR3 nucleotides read TGTGCCAGTAGTACTTACAGGGCGGTGAACACTGAAGCTTTCTTT. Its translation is CASSTYRAVNTEAFF.

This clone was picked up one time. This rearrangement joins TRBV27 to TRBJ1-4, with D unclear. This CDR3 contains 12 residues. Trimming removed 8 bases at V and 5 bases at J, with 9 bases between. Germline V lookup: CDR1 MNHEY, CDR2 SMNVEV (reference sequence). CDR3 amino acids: CASADGNEKLFF. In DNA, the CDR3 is TGTGCCAGCGCGGACGGGAATGAAAAACTGTTTTTT.